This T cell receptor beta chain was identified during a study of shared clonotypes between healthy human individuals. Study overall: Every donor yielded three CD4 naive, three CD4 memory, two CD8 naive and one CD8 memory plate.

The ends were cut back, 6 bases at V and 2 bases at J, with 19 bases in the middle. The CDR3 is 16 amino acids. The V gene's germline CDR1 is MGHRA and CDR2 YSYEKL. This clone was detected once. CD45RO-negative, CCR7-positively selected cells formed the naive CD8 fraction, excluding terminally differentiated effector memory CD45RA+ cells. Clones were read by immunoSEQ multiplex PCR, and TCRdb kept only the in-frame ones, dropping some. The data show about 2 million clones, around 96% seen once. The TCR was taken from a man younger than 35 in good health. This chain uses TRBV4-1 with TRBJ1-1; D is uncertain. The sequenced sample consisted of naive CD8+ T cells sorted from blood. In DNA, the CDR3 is TGCGCCAGCAGTCCAAAAATAGGACCCTTAAACACTGAAGCTTTCTTT. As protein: CASSPKIGPLNTEAFF.